This T cell receptor beta chain is from a study of spatial heterogeneity in lung cancer. This clonotype was seen repeatedly, ten times or more. A library made for alpha chains picked up this beta chain off target, so its size means little. TCRdb passed the 5' RACE reads through MiXCR, listing each CDR3 protein once. The sample holds some 2,000 distinct CDR3 sequences, about 8.2% seen once. As for time point: sample taken at primary tumor resection. Whole RNA was taken from tumor, nontumor lung or frozen PBMC; it was then sequenced unsorted. The V gene's germline CDR1 is DFQATT and CDR2 SNEGSKA (reference sequence). This CDR3 region has 12 residues. V lost 6 bases and J lost 6, with 15 bases in between.

The V and J genes are TRBV20-1 and TRBJ2-7, with TRBD2 as a possible D gene (6 bases). Sequencing was performed on normal lung tissue next to the tumor, taken at surgery. The TCR comes from a male donor with early-stage non-small cell lung cancer. The CDR3 loop is CSAPNEGGEQYF. The CDR3 DNA reads TGCAGTGCACCAAACGAGGGAGGCGAGCAGTACTTC.